This is a list of T cell receptor beta chains from one sample in a study of CD8+CD57+ T cells in acquired aplastic anemia. TCRdb ran MiXCR on the reads and lists one entry per CDR3 protein. The top ten hold under 8.5% of the sample, which has 250,000 to 300,000 distinct CDR3 sequences, about 56% seen once. Material: sorted CD4+, CD8+, or CD8+CD57+ T cells (not recorded which) from PBMCs. Every receptor here comes from a human donor with severe aplastic anemia or a healthy control (not recorded which). Both conserved end residues are part of each CDR3. The order of the fields is V gene, clone size, J gene, D gene, CDR3 protein, CDR3 DNA. D genes are given only for firm matches. Only part of the rows carry a size: once, few, many, or a class if the clone is expanded.

TRBV2,many,TRBJ1-4,TRBD1,CASSWGGQGNEKLFF,TGTGCCAGCAGCTGGGGGGGACAGGGAAATGAAAAACTGTTTTTT
TRBV9,few,TRBJ2-3,.,CASSVTRDGDTQYF,TGTGCCAGCAGCGTAACGCGGGATGGAGATACGCAGTATTTT
TRBV7-9,once,TRBJ2-7,.,CASSNYPGREQYF,TGTGCCAGCAGTAACTACCCGGGGAGGGAGCAGTACTTC
TRBV5-8,few,TRBJ2-7,.,CASSSAGNYEQYF,TGTGCCAGCAGCAGCGCAGGGAACTACGAGCAGTACTTC
TRBV6-5,many,TRBJ2-3,.,CASRALTSTDTQYF,TGTGCCAGCAGGGCGTTAACTAGCACAGATACGCAGTATTTT
TRBV10-3,.,TRBJ2-7,.,CAVSESGVSYGQYF,TGTGCCGTCAGTGAGTCGGGGGTGTCCTACGGGCAGTACTTC
TRBV19,many,TRBJ1-1,.,CASSINPLPGRVNTEAFF,TGTGCCAGTAGTATAAACCCCCTACCGGGACGGGTGAACACTGAAGCTTTCTTT
TRBV14,.,TRBJ1-2,.,CASSVLDSLVGNTF,TGTGCCAGCAGCGTCCTGGACAGTTTAGTAGGAAACACCTTC
TRBV15,.,TRBJ2-2,.,CATSRGHSTGELFF,TGTGCCACCAGCAGAGGGCATTCCACCGGGGAGCTGTTTTTT
TRBV20-1,many,TRBJ1-6,TRBD1,CSARALGDRSNSPLHF,TGCAGTGCTAGAGCTTTAGGGGACAGATCAAATTCACCCCTCCACTTT
TRBV29-1,.,TRBJ2-3,TRBD1,CSVVGTGRLNEQYF,TGCAGCGTCGTAGGGACAGGACGCCTCAATGAGCAGTATTTT
TRBV24-1,once,TRBJ1-1,TRBD1,CATSDGGQPWITEAFF,TGTGCCACCAGTGATGGGGGACAGCCGTGGATCACTGAAGCTTTCTTT
TRBV10-3,.,TRBJ1-1,.,CAIRTQDTEAFF,TGTGCCATCCGGACCCAGGACACTGAAGCTTTCTTT
TRBV7-3,.,TRBJ2-5,TRBD2,CASSFSGEGETQYF,TGTGCCAGCAGCTTTAGCGGGGAGGGGGAGACCCAGTACTTC
TRBV20-1,many,TRBJ1-5,TRBD1,CSAIPGQGGNQPQHF,TGCAGTGCTATCCCGGGACAGGGGGGCAATCAGCCCCAGCATTTT
TRBV5-1,many,TRBJ1-1,.,CASTLIAGNTEAFF,TGCGCCAGCACCCTGATAGCAGGGAACACTGAAGCTTTCTTT
TRBV5-8,.,TRBJ1-6,TRBD1,CASSLGTGVNNSPLHF,TGTGCCAGCAGCCTCGGGACAGGGGTTAATAATTCACCCCTCCACTTT
TRBV11-2,.,TRBJ2-7,.,CASSLDALGYEQYF,TGTGCCAGCAGCTTAGACGCTTTGGGTTACGAGCAGTACTTC
TRBV7-9,few,TRBJ1-5,.,CASSLGSGFSNQPQHF,TGTGCCAGCAGCTTAGGTTCAGGATTCAGCAATCAGCCCCAGCATTTT
TRBV10-1,.,TRBJ2-1,TRBD2,CATQPLAGGPVNEQFF,TGCGCCACCCAACCGCTAGCGGGGGGGCCGGTTAATGAGCAGTTCTTC
TRBV2,.,TRBJ2-3,.,CASSAGNKPGDTQYF,TGTGCCAGCAGTGCCGGGAATAAGCCGGGAGATACGCAGTATTTT
TRBV7-6,.,TRBJ1-2,.,CASSQPLRNGYTF,TGTGCCAGCAGCCAACCCCTACGGAATGGCTACACCTTC
TRBV3-1,once,TRBJ2-5,TRBD2,CASSPGTSGGEGQETQYF,TGTGCCAGCAGCCCCGGGACTAGCGGGGGGGAGGGTCAAGAGACCCAGTACTTC
TRBV7-9,.,TRBJ2-7,.,CASSLSRVRPYEQYF,TGTGCCAGCAGCTTATCGCGGGTACGACCCTACGAGCAGTACTTC
TRBV7-2,many,TRBJ1-2,TRBD1,CASSLGEPDRVWGYTF,TGTGCCAGCAGCTTGGGCGAACCGGACAGGGTCTGGGGCTACACCTTC
TRBV12-3/TRBV12-4,.,TRBJ1-2,.,CASSPTDPNYGYTF,TGTGCCAGCAGCCCCACGGATCCTAACTATGGCTACACCTTC
TRBV18,many,TRBJ2-7,TRBD2,CASSGSGASYEQYF,TGTGCCAGCTCTGGTAGCGGGGCGTCCTACGAGCAGTACTTC
TRBV7-2,.,TRBJ2-1,.,CASTSDSRIGGNEQFF,TGTGCCAGCACCTCGGACAGCCGAATAGGTGGAAATGAGCAGTTCTTC
TRBV20-1,.,TRBJ1-5,.,CSARDRWQPQHF,TGCAGTGCTAGAGATAGGTGGCAGCCCCAGCATTTT
TRBV9,many,TRBJ2-5,.,CASSVGAGTAKTTQHF,.
TRBV12-3/TRBV12-4,.,TRBJ2-7,.,CASSLAPGSSYEQYF,TGTGCCAGCAGTTTAGCCCCGGGGAGCTCCTACGAGCAGTACTTC